This T cell receptor (beta chain) derives from a study of blood T cell repertoires in COVID-19. Across the whole study: The samples span acute and convalescent COVID-19 from the United States, Italy and Spain. Sources were T cells, B-cell-depleted T cells, or PBMCs; the material itself was cDNA or gDNA.

The assay was immunoSEQ multiplex PCR, and TCRdb's table has in-frame clones only and misses some. The sample holds around 400,000 clones, more than 70% seen once. Of note for this clone: Distinct nucleotide sequences in the sample also encode this CDR3.

V was clipped by 1 base and J by 8 bases, with 6 bases between them. Germline V gene sequence: CDR1 SGHAT, CDR2 FQNNGV. The CDR3 spans 12 residues. The source is a woman in her 30s with COVID-19, enrolled during active disease. The specimen sequenced was peripheral blood. This sequence joins TRBV11-2 and TRBJ2-1; tentative D call: TRBD2 (6 bases). The CDR3 DNA reads as TGTGCCAGCAGCTTAGGGGGGGATGAGCAGTTCTTC. Translation gives CASSLGGDEQFF.